A selection of T cell receptor beta chains follows, all from one sample in a study of early T cells in non-severe SARS-CoV-2 infection. TCRdb redid the calling of the 5' RACE reads with MiXCR, one entry per CDR3 protein. The sample lists 30,000 to 40,000 distinct CDR3 sequences, about 7% occurring once. Material: whole blood, obtained at baseline. These receptors all stem from an adult who was a healthcare worker with PCR-confirmed SARS-CoV-2 infection or an uninfected control (not recorded which). The CDR3 runs from the conserved cysteine through the conserved F or W. D genes are given only for firm matches. Clone size is not always given. Where it is, it says once, few, many or a class for expanded clones.

TRBJ1-2 TRBV3-1 . few CASSQGLPDRPYGYTF TGTGCCAGCAGCCAAGGTTTGCCTGACAGGCCCTATGGCTACACCTTC
TRBJ2-3 TRBV7-2 . many CASSLTQVPDTQYF TGTGCCAGCAGCTTAACCCAGGTCCCAGATACGCAGTATTTT
TRBJ2-3 TRBV28 TRBD1 . CASTKRGRTDTQYF TGTGCCAGCACGAAAAGGGGGCGCACAGATACGCAGTATTTT
TRBJ1-6 TRBV7-6 . . CASSLQFSNNSPLHF TGTGCCAGCAGCTTACAGTTCTCCAATAATTCACCCCTCCACTTT
TRBJ2-5 TRBV4-1 TRBD2 . CASSQDAGEETQYF TGCGCCAGCAGCCAAGACGCGGGAGAGGAGACCCAGTACTTC
TRBJ2-4 TRBV7-2 TRBD2 . CASSLDGGRNIQYF TGTGCCAGCAGCTTAGATGGCGGGAGGAACATTCAGTACTTC
TRBJ2-7 TRBV4-3 . few CASSQGLTAYEQYF TGCGCCAGCAGCCAGGGACTTACGGCCTACGAGCAGTACTTC
TRBJ2-5 TRBV11-2 TRBD1 few CASSFYGTGGLGETQYF TGTGCCAGCAGCTTTTACGGGACAGGGGGCTTAGGCGAGACCCAGTACTTC
TRBJ2-3 TRBV7-2 . many CASTLGSLAGVGQTSTDTQYF TGTGCCAGCACCCTGGGGTCTCTGGCGGGAGTGGGACAAACTAGCACAGATACGCAGTATTTT
TRBJ2-1 TRBV29-1 TRBD2 many CSVEEGERELVWEQFF TGCAGCGTTGAAGAAGGAGAGCGGGAGTTGGTATGGGAGCAGTTCTTC
TRBJ2-1 TRBV20-1 . . CSARDGLTGEIVFF TGCAGTGCTAGAGATGGGCTGACGGGAGAAATTGTGTTCTTC
TRBJ2-7 TRBV20-1 . . CSARHLTRAYEQYF TGCAGTGCTAGACATCTTACAAGGGCCTACGAGCAGTACTTC
TRBJ2-1 TRBV7-6 . many CASSFMPPPRDSLNEQFF TGTGCCAGCAGCTTTATGCCCCCGCCCCGAGACTCCCTCAATGAGCAGTTCTTC
TRBJ2-2 TRBV13 . few CASSLGPGTTGELFF TGTGCCAGCAGCTTAGGCCCCGGGACCACCGGGGAGCTGTTTTTT
TRBJ2-6 TRBV5-1 TRBD1 many CASSLAMRDRESSGANVLTF TGCGCCAGCAGCTTGGCCATGAGGGACAGGGAGAGCTCTGGGGCCAACGTCCTGACTTTC
TRBJ1-1 TRBV20-1 . many CSAITTVVTEAFF TGCAGTGCTATAACCACAGTCGTCACTGAAGCTTTCTTT
TRBJ1-4 TRBV4-3 TRBD1 many CASSQATTGLNEKLFF TGCGCCAGCAGCCAAGCCACGACAGGGCTTAATGAAAAACTGTTTTTT
TRBJ2-2 TRBV6-6 . few CASIWALNTGELFF TGTGCCAGCATTTGGGCACTGAACACCGGGGAGCTGTTTTTT
TRBJ2-5 TRBV11-2 TRBD1 few CASNMGTAPGETQYF TGTGCCAGCAATATGGGGACAGCCCCCGGGGAGACCCAGTACTTC
TRBJ2-3 TRBV4-2 . . CASSQDSYRSTDTQYF TGTGCCAGCAGCCAAGATTCCTACAGGTCCACAGATACGCAGTATTTT
TRBJ2-7 TRBV20-1 TRBD2 . CSARAGTSVWEQYF TGCAGTGCTAGGGCCGGGACTAGCGTATGGGAGCAGTACTTC
TRBJ1-5 TRBV27 . many CASSRGVNQPQHF TGTGCCAGCAGTAGGGGAGTCAATCAGCCCCAGCATTTT
TRBJ2-3 TRBV7-2 . . CASSSARLLASTDTQYF TGTGCCAGCAGCTCCGCCAGACTACTCGCTAGCACAGATACGCAGTATTTT
TRBJ1-1 TRBV6-5 TRBD1 . CASSSMWAGGNTEAFF TGTGCCAGCAGTTCCATGTGGGCAGGGGGCAACACTGAAGCTTTCTTT
TRBJ1-1 TRBV2 . . CASSVAENTEAFF TGTGCCAGCAGTGTGGCAGAAAACACTGAAGCTTTCTTT
TRBJ2-7 TRBV10-3 . . CAAKGWAYEQYF TGTGCCGCCAAGGGTTGGGCATACGAGCAGTACTTC
TRBJ1-2 TRBV29-1 . once CSVDGSAYGYTF TGCAGCGTTGATGGGAGTGCCTATGGCTACACCTTC
TRBJ1-4 TRBV19 . few CASSIGSVGRGNEKLFF TGTGCCAGTAGTATTGGATCGGTGGGCAGGGGAAATGAAAAACTGTTTTTT
TRBJ2-3 TRBV5-5 . . CASSKGTDTQYF TGTGCCAGCAGCAAAGGGACAGATACGCAGTATTTT
TRBJ2-5 TRBV13 TRBD1 many CASSLGQGFQETQYF TGTGCCAGCAGCTTGGGACAGGGTTTCCAAGAGACCCAGTACTTC
TRBJ2-2 TRBV4-3 TRBD1 . CASSQDKGQGNTGELFF TGCGCCAGCAGCCAAGATAAAGGACAGGGGAACACCGGGGAGCTGTTTTTT
TRBJ1-1 TRBV5-4 . few CASSVGFSNTEAFF TGTGCCAGCAGCGTGGGGTTCTCGAACACTGAAGCTTTCTTT
TRBJ2-4 TRBV27 TRBD2 . CASSFSGRTNIQYF TGTGCCAGCAGTTTTAGCGGGCGAACTAACATTCAGTACTTC
TRBJ2-5 TRBV20-1 . many CSAPRWQIQETQYF TGCAGTGCTCCTCGGTGGCAGATCCAAGAGACCCAGTACTTC
TRBJ2-3 TRBV5-6 . few CASIAASTDTQYF TGTGCCAGCATCGCAGCTAGCACAGATACGCAGTATTTT
TRBJ2-1 TRBV18 . many CASSPGHRSYNEQFF TGTGCCAGCTCGCCGGGACACCGCTCCTACAATGAGCAGTTCTTC
TRBJ2-1 TRBV7-2 TRBD1 . CASSPGQGVYNEQFF TGTGCCAGCAGCCCGGGACAGGGGGTTTACAATGAGCAGTTCTTC
TRBJ1-2 TRBV29-1 . . CSVVTGFDGYTF TGCAGCGTCGTGACTGGATTCGATGGCTACACCTTC
TRBJ2-1 TRBV6-2/TRBV6-3 TRBD2 many CASSYSPTSGVYNEQFF TGTGCCAGCAGTTACTCCCCGACTAGCGGGGTCTACAATGAGCAGTTCTTC
TRBJ2-5 TRBV7-2 TRBD2 . CASSLLAGGSQETQYF TGTGCCAGCAGCTTACTAGCGGGAGGTTCCCAAGAGACCCAGTACTTC
TRBJ1-1 TRBV20-1 . . CSANDRKGEGTEAFF TGCAGTGCTAACGACCGAAAGGGGGAGGGCACTGAAGCTTTCTTT
TRBJ1-5 TRBV7-2 . many CASSLDNQPQHF TGTGCCAGCAGCTTGGACAATCAGCCCCAGCATTTT
TRBJ1-1 TRBV7-3 . few CASSSGLEAFF TGTGCCAGCAGCTCCGGGCTTGAAGCTTTCTTT
TRBJ1-1 TRBV7-9 . many CASSYSNTEAFF TGTGCCAGCAGCTACTCGAACACTGAAGCTTTCTTT
TRBJ2-5 TRBV19 . . CVSSMEFFASGTQYF TGTGTCAGTAGTATGGAGTTCTTCGCCTCGGGGACCCAGTACTTC
TRBJ2-1 TRBV4-3 TRBD2 many CASSQTLQREGGYEQFF TGCGCCAGCAGCCAGACCCTCCAGCGGGAGGGCGGCTATGAGCAGTTCTTC
TRBJ2-3 TRBV7-8 . . CASTSPEGVGTDTQYF TGTGCCAGTACCTCCCCCGAGGGGGTAGGCACAGATACGCAGTATTTT
TRBJ2-5 TRBV6-1 . . CASHRDQGPQETQYF TGTGCCAGCCACCGAGACCAGGGCCCCCAAGAGACCCAGTACTTC
TRBJ2-4 TRBV20-1 . few CSALDFENIQYF TGCAGTGCACTCGACTTCGAGAACATTCAGTACTTC